Each of the 17 T cell receptor beta chains below was sequenced from the same sample in a study of blood T cell repertoires in COVID-19. Using immunoSEQ multiplex PCR, the repertoire was profiled, and TCRdb retains in-frame clones only, with some absent. The table shows fewer than 95,000 clones, with roughly 88% occurring only once. Sequenced input: peripheral blood. All receptors derive from a man aged 45-60 years with active or convalescent COVID-19.

This chain joins TRBV2 and TRBJ2-1, with 11 bases aligning to TRBD2. This CDR3 is 15 amino acids long. CDR1 SNHLY and CDR2 FYNNEI come from the germline V gene. The V gene end was trimmed by 6 bases and the J gene end by 6 bases; junction bases not matched to a gene: 7. Here the CDR3 DNA reads TGTGCCAGCAGCCTGACTAGCGGGATTTTCAATGAGCAGTTCTTC. This translates into CASSLTSGIFNEQFF.

This clone was found a few times. CDR3 loop: CASSPMTGGLDGYTF. CDR3 DNA sequence: TGTGCCAGTAGTCCAATGACAGGGGGTTTAGATGGCTACACCTTC. The rearrangement uses TRBV19 and TRBJ1-2; 9 nucleotides match TRBD1. The CDR3 extends over 15 amino acids. From germline, CDR1 is LNHDA and CDR2 SQIVND (reference sequence). J was trimmed by 6 bases and V by 5 bases; bases with no gene match: 10.

J is TRBJ2-5 and V is TRBV6-5, with 12 bases aligning to TRBD1. J lost 9 bases, V lost 8 bases, and 13 bases had no gene match. Germline loops: CDR1 MNHEY, CDR2 SVGAGI. CDR3 length: 15 amino acids. DNA for the CDR3: TGTGCCAGCGGCTGGGACAGGGGGCTGGGTAGCTCCCAGTACTTC. This translates into CASGWDRGLGSSQYF.

This chain links TRBV5-1 with TRBJ2-7; 9 positions agree with TRBD1. The V gene end was trimmed by 3 bases and the J gene end by 3 bases; junction bases not matched to a gene: 1. Germline V lookup: CDR1 SGHRS, CDR2 YFSETQ. CDR3 length equals 13 residues. CDR3 bases: TGCGCCAGCAGCTGGGGACAGGGCTACGAGCAGTACTTC. This codes for CASSWGQGYEQYF.

V usage is TRBV19 and J usage is TRBJ2-3; the match to TRBD2 covers 8 bases. The CDR3 sequence is 15 residues long. Germline CDR1 reads LNHDA; CDR2 reads SQIVND (reference sequence). Trimming at V came to 3 bases and at J to 3 bases, leaving 5 bases not matched to a gene. CDR3 nucleotide sequence: TGTGCCAGTAGTATTTGGCGGGGGGAAACAGATACGCAGTATTTT. It translates to CASSIWRGETDTQYF.

This chain links TRBV7-2 with TRBJ1-2, with 7 bases lining up with TRBD1. CDR1 and CDR2 from the germline V gene are SGHTA and FQGNSA. With V trimmed by 7 bases and J by 1 base, 9 bases remained unmatched. This CDR3 region has 15 residues. CDR3 nucleotide sequence: TGTGCCAGCAACTCAGGGGGTAATCTTAACTATGGCTACACCTTC. It yields the protein CASNSGGNLNYGYTF.

This rearrangement joins TRBV12-5 to TRBJ2-3; possibly TRBD1 for D (6 bases). Germline V gene data show CDR1 as LGHNT and CDR2 as FRNRAP. CDR3 length: 15 amino acids. The V and J ends lost 6 bases and 2 bases respectively, with 15 bases between them. In nucleotides, the CDR3 is TGTGCTAGTGGCCAACCACAGGGTAACACAGATACGCAGTATTTT. It is translated as CASGQPQGNTDTQYF.

The J gene is TRBJ2-7, the V gene TRBV5-1; 7 nucleotides match TRBD1. The V gene's germline CDR1 is SGHRS and CDR2 YFSETQ. Trimming removed 3 bases from V and 0 bases from J; junction bases left unmatched: 12. There are 17 residues in the CDR3. The CDR3 DNA reads as TGCGCCAGCAGCTCCCCGGTAGGGCAGGGGGTCTCCTACGAGCAGTACTTC. Its translation is CASSSPVGQGVSYEQYF.

The chain couples TRBV15 to TRBJ2-7; the D gene is possibly TRBD1 (6 bases). CDR3 size: 14 residues. Per the germline V gene, CDR1 is LNHNV and CDR2 is YYDKDF (reference sequence). The V end was cut by 1 base, the J end by 3 bases, with 10 bases between. This CDR3 is CATSRAGQGYEQYF. CDR3 nucleotides: TGTGCCACCAGCAGAGCGGGACAAGGCTACGAGCAGTACTTC. Variable domain in full (rest from reference TRBV15 and TRBJ2-7): DAMVIQNPRYQVTQFGKPVTLSCSQTLNHNVMYWYQQKSSQAPKLLFHYYDKDFNNEADTPDNFQSRRPNTSFCFLDIRSPGLGDTAMYLCATSRAGQGYEQYFGPGTRLTVT.

The V gene is TRBV24-1, the J gene TRBJ2-7; 7 nucleotides match TRBD1. The length of the CDR3 is 14 residues. The junction had 6 bases not matched to a gene; V was cut back by 4 bases and J by 4 bases. In germline, CDR1 is KGHDR, CDR2 SFDVKD. This CDR3 is CATSERQGWYEQYF. The CDR3 region has the DNA TGTGCCACCAGTGAACGACAGGGTTGGTACGAGCAGTACTTC.

This chain connects TRBV19 to TRBJ2-1, with TRBD2 as a possible D gene (7 bases). Germline lookup yields CDR1 LNHDA and CDR2 SQIVND (reference sequence). V gave up 5 bases and J gave up 3 bases, with 20 bases separating them. The CDR3 covers 17 residues. CDR3 loop: CASSPPLFGGLYNEQFF. The CDR3 bases are TGTGCCAGTAGTCCTCCTCTTTTCGGGGGGCTCTACAATGAGCAGTTCTTC.

This clone has more than one count but fewer than ten. The gene calls are TRBV19 and TRBJ1-1; no clear D. The CDR3 totals 13 residues. Germline CDR1 and CDR2: LNHDA and SQIVND (reference sequence). The ends were cut back, 6 bases at V and 6 bases at J, with 14 bases in the middle. The CDR3 spells CASSYLGSSEAFF. Here the CDR3 DNA reads TGTGCCAGTAGCTATTTAGGGAGTTCTGAAGCTTTCTTT. The whole variable domain, remainder taken from reference TRBV19 and TRBJ1-1, is DGGITQSPKYLFRKEGQNVTLSCEQNLNHDAMYWYRQDPGQGLRLIYYSQIVNDFQKGDIAEGYSVSREKKESFPLTVTSAQKNPTAFYLCASSYLGSSEAFFGQGTRLTVV.

This chain connects TRBV19 to TRBJ1-3; TRBD1 aligns across 7 bases. There are 15 residues in the CDR3. J was trimmed by 0 bases and V by 5 bases; bases with no gene match: 4. Germline CDR1 is LNHDA and CDR2 is SQIVND (reference sequence). The CDR3 DNA reads TGTGCCAGTAGTTGGGACAGCTTCTCTGGAAACACCATATATTTT. It codes for CASSWDSFSGNTIYF.

The CDR3 DNA reads TGTGCCAGCAGTAAGACAGGGCCCCAGCATTTT. It is translated as CASSKTGPQHF. The chain combines TRBV6-5 with TRBJ1-5, with D possibly matching TRBD1 (6 bases). CDR3 length equals 11 residues. Germline CDR1 is MNHEY and CDR2 is SVGAGI. With 5 bases removed from V and 9 bases from J, the gap between germline ends came to 8 bases.

V usage is TRBV6-2 or TRBV6-3 and J usage is TRBJ2-1; D remains ambiguous. The CDR3 consists of 12 residues. The germline CDR1 and CDR2 sequences are MNHEY and SVGEGT. V lost 0 bases and J lost 12, with 9 bases in between. The CDR3 is CASSYSNSRQFF. The DNA of the CDR3 is TGTGCCAGCAGTTACTCGAACTCTCGGCAGTTCTTC.

This sequence joins TRBV6-1 and TRBJ1-2; 12 bases fit TRBD1. Per germline, CDR1 MNHNS and CDR2 SASEGT. This CDR3 is 17 amino acids long. V lost 3 bases, J lost 5 bases, and 10 bases stayed unmatched. The CDR3 here is CASSDFSRDRGPYGYTF. The CDR3 DNA is TGTGCCAGCAGTGATTTTTCTCGGGACAGGGGGCCGTATGGCTACACCTTC.

V and J are TRBV10-1 and TRBJ2-3; 10 nucleotides align to TRBD2. This CDR3 is built from 15 residues. Germline values: CDR1 WNHNN, CDR2 SYGVQD (reference sequence). V gave up 3 bases and J gave up 6 bases; unmatched junction bases: 6. The CDR3 DNA is TGCGCCAGCAGTGAAGGGACTAGCGCCCCCGATACGCAGTATTTT. It is translated as CASSEGTSAPDTQYF.